This passage covers 8 T cell receptor beta chains from one sample sequenced in a study of T cell clonotyping in hematopoietic cell transplantation. Described time point: recipient sample about 28 days before transplant, after cytoreduction. Profiled with immunoSEQ multiplex PCR; TCRdb holds only in-frame clones, not every one. Here the sample spans tens of thousands of clones, 70% to 90% being singletons. The material sequenced was peripheral blood mononuclear cells, taken before stem cell transplant. These receptors originate from a man between 60 and 70 years old with biphenotypic leukemia. Some clones in this sample may be carry-over from other donors' samples.

The chain uses TRBV9 and TRBJ1-3, with a tentative D call TRBD1 (5 bases). Germline V gives CDR1 SGDLS, CDR2 YYNGEE. The CDR3 is 12 residues long. With 3 bases removed from V and 8 bases from J, the gap between germline ends came to 9 bases. CDR3 region: CASSGQGHTIYF. CDR3 coding DNA: TGTGCCAGCAGCGGTCAGGGCCACACCATATATTTT.

The V gene is TRBV19, the J gene TRBJ1-2, with D perhaps matching TRBD1 (6 bases). CDR3 size: 14 residues. The germline V gene encodes CDR1 LNHDA and CDR2 SQIVND (reference sequence). With 1 base removed from V and 4 bases from J, the gap between germline ends came to 10 bases. The CDR3 DNA is TGTGCCAGTAGTATAGCCGGACAGTCCTATGGCTACACCTTC. The encoded protein is CASSIAGQSYGYTF. The full variable domain, completed using reference TRBV19 and TRBJ1-2, is DGGITQSPKYLFRKEGQNVTLSCEQNLNHDAMYWYRQDPGQGLRLIYYSQIVNDFQKGDIAEGYSVSREKKESFPLTVTSAQKNPTAFYLCASSIAGQSYGYTFGSGTRLTVV.

The V call is TRBV2, the J call TRBJ1-4; TRBD1 aligns across 8 bases. This CDR3 has 15 residues. V trimming: 6 bases; J trimming: 7 bases; junction bases outside the gene matches: 10. Germline values: CDR1 SNHLY, CDR2 FYNNEI. CDR3 protein: CASSAAGGDGEKLFF. The CDR3 DNA follows: TGTGCCAGCAGCGCCGCAGGGGGCGATGGTGAAAAACTGTTTTTT.

Only one count was recorded for this clone. This chain joins TRBV7-2 and TRBJ2-7, with D possibly called TRBD1 or TRBD2 (5 bases each). The V end was cut by 1 base, the J end by 2 bases, with 12 bases between. The CDR3 is 15 amino acids. Germline CDR1 reads SGHTA; CDR2 reads FQGNSA. In DNA, the CDR3 is TGTGCCAGCAGCTTAGTTCCAGGGACCACCTACGAGCAGTACTTC. The encoded protein is CASSLVPGTTYEQYF.

This clone was seen a handful of times. The gene calls are TRBV30 and TRBJ1-1; D gene uncertain. The ends were cut back, 4 bases at V and 0 bases at J, with 9 bases in the middle. The CDR3 spans 13 residues. Germline V gene sequence: CDR1 GTSNPN, CDR2 SVGIG (reference sequence). CDR3 sequence: CAWTIVVNTEAFF. In DNA, the CDR3 is TGTGCCTGGACCATAGTTGTGAACACTGAAGCTTTCTTT.

CDR3 sequence (DNA): TGCGCCAGCAGCCGACTAGCGGGGGAAGGGGTGAACACCGGGGAGCTGTTTTTT. The encoded protein is CASSRLAGEGVNTGELFF. This chain connects TRBV5-1 to TRBJ2-2; 12 bases are a match to TRBD2. With 4 bases clipped from V and 1 base from J, the junction kept 8 bases outside the gene matches. Per the germline V gene, CDR1 is SGHRS and CDR2 is YFSETQ. This CDR3 has 18 residues.

The J gene is TRBJ2-7, the V gene TRBV2; 8 nucleotides match TRBD1. The CDR3 has 14 amino acids. Germline V CDR1 and CDR2: SNHLY, FYNNEI. The V segment lost 7 bases and the J segment 0 bases; nucleotides outside the gene matches: 5. The CDR3 loop reads CASKGGTGSYEQYF. Here the CDR3 DNA reads TGTGCCAGCAAAGGGGGGACAGGCTCCTACGAGCAGTACTTC.

The chain links TRBV7-2 to TRBJ1-1, with TRBD1 matching over 8 bases. J lost 4 bases, V lost 6 bases, and 4 bases had no gene match. CDR1 and CDR2 (germline): SGHTA, FQGNSA. The CDR3 runs to 13 residues. The CDR3 coding sequence is TGTGCCAGCAGGCAGGGGGCGAGCACTGAAGCTTTCTTT. Protein product: CASRQGASTEAFF. Variable domain in full (rest from reference TRBV7-2 and TRBJ1-1): GAGVSQSPSNKVTEKGKDVELRCDPISGHTALYWYRQSLGQGLEFLIYFQGNSAPDKSGLPSDRFSAERTGGSVSTLTIQRTQQEDSAVYLCASRQGASTEAFFGQGTRLTVV.